This TCR beta chain was found in a study of cytomegalovirus exposure and HLA in healthy donors. The PCR made use of 60 Vbeta and 13 Jbeta primers. Clones were sequenced by immunoSEQ multiplex PCR, and TCRdb holds only the in-frame ones, with some missing. The data contain around 270,000 clones, 75% to 90% of them seen just once; the ten biggest clones take up roughly 0.31%. Trimming stripped 1 base from V and 6 bases from J, with 9 bases between. CDR3 size: 14 residues. CDR1 and CDR2 (germline): KGHSH, LQKENI. This clone has more than one count but fewer than ten. This TCR derives from a girl aged 2 to 10 in good health and CMV-seronegative. This sequence joins TRBV18 and TRBJ1-4; weak D call: TRBD1 (6 bases). The sequenced sample consisted of PBMCs. This CDR3 reads CASSPRGGDEKLFF. The CDR3 DNA reads as TGTGCCAGCTCACCACGAGGGGGTGATGAAAAACTGTTTTTT. Combining the CDR3 with reference TRBV18 and TRBJ1-4 gives the whole variable domain NAGVMQNPRHLVRRRGQEARLRCSPMKGHSHVYWYRQLPEEGLKFMVYLQKENIIDESGMPKERFSAEFPKEGPSILRIQQVVRGDSAAYFCASSPRGGDEKLFFGSGTQLSVL.